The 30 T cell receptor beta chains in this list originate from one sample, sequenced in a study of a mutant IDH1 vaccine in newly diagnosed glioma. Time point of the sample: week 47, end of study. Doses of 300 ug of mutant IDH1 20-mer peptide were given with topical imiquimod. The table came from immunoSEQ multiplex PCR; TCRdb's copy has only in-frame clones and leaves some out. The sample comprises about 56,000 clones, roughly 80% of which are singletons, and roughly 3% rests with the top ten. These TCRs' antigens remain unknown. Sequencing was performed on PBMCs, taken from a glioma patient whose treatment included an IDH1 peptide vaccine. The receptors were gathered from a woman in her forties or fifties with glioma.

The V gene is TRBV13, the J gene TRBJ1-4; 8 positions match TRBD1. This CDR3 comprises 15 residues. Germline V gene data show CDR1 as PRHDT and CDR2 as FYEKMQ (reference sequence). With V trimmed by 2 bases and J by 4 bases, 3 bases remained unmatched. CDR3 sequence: CASSLRTGYNEKLFF. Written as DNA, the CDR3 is TGTGCCAGCAGCTTACGGACAGGGTATAATGAAAAACTGTTTTTT.

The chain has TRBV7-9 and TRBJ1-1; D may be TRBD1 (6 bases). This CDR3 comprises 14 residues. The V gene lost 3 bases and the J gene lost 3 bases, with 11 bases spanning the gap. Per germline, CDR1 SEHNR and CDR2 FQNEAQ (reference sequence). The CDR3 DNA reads TGTGCCAGCAGCTTCGGACAGAGATACACTGAAGCTTTCTTT. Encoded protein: CASSFGQRYTEAFF.

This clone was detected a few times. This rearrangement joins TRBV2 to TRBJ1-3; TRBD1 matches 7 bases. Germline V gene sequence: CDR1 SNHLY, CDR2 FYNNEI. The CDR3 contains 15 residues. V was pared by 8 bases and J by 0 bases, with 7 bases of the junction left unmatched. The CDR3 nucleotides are TGTGCCAGCTCCGGGACAGTTGGCTCTGGAAACACCATATATTTT. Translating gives CASSGTVGSGNTIYF.

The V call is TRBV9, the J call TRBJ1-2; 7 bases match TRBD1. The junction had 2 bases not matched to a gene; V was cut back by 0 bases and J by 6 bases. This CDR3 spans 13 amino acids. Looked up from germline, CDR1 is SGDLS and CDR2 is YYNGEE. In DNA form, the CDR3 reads TGTGCCAGCAGCGTAGCAGGGGGAGATGGCTACACCTTC. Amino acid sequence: CASSVAGGDGYTF.

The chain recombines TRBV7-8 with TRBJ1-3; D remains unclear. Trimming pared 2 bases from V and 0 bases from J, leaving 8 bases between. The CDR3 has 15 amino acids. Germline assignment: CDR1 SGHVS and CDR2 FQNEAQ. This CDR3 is CASSLSSFSGNTIYF. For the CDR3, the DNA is TGTGCCAGCAGCTTAAGTAGTTTCTCTGGAAACACCATATATTTT.

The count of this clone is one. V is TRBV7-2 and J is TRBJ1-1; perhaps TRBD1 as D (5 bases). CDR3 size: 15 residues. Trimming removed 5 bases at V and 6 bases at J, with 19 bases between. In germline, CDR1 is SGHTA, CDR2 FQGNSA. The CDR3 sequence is CASSRDGWGRAEAFF. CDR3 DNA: TGTGCCAGCAGCCGAGATGGGTGGGGGAGGGCTGAAGCTTTCTTT. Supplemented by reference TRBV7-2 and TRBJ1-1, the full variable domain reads GAGVSQSPSNKVTEKGKDVELRCDPISGHTALYWYRQSLGQGLEFLIYFQGNSAPDKSGLPSDRFSAERTGGSVSTLTIQRTQQEDSAVYLCASSRDGWGRAEAFFGQGTRLTVV.

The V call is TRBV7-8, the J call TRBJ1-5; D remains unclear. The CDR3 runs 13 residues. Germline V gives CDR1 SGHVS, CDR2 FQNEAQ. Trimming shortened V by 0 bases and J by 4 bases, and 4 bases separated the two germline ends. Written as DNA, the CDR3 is TGTGCCAGCAGCTTAGCGGAGAATCAGCCCCAGCATTTT. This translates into CASSLAENQPQHF.

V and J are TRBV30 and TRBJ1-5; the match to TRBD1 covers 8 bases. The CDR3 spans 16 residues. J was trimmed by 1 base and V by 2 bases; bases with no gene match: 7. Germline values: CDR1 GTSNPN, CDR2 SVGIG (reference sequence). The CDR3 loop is CAWSFGQGISNQPQHF. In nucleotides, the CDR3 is TGTGCCTGGAGTTTCGGACAGGGAATAAGCAATCAGCCCCAGCATTTT. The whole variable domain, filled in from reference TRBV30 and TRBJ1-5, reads SQTIHQWPATLVQPVGSPLSLECTVEGTSNPNLYWYRQAAGRGLQLLFYSVGIGQISSEVPQNLSASRPQDRQFILSSKKLLLSDSGFYLCAWSFGQGISNQPQHFGDGTRLSIL.

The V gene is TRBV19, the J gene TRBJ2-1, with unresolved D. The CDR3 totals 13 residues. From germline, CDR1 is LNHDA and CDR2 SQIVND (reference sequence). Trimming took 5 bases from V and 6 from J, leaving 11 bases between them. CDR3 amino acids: CASSLLVGNEQFF. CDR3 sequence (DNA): TGTGCCAGTAGTTTATTAGTGGGCAATGAGCAGTTCTTC.

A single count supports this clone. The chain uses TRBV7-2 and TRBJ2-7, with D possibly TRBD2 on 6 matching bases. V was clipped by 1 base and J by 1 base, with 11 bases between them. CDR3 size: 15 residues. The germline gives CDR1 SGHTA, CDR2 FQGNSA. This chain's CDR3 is CASSLESGSSYEQYF. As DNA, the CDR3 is TGTGCCAGCAGCTTAGAGAGCGGGTCTTCCTACGAGCAGTACTTC.

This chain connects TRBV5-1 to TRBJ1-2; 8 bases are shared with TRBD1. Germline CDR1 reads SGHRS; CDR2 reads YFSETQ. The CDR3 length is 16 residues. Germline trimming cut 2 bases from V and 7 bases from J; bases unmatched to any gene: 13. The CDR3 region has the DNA TGCGCCAGCAGCTTCGCCCCTGGACAGGGCGTCCCTGGCTACACCTTC. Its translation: CASSFAPGQGVPGYTF.

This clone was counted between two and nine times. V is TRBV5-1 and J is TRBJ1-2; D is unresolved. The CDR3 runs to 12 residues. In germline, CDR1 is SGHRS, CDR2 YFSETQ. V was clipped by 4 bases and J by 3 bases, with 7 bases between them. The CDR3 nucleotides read TGCGCCAGCAGCCCGATGGACTATGGCTACACCTTC. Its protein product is CASSPMDYGYTF.

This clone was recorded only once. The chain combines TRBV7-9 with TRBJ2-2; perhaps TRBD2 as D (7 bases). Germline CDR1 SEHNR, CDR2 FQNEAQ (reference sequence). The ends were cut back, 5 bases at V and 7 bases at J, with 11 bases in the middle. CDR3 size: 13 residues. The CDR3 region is CASSNREGGELFF. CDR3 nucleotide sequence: TGTGCCAGCAGCAACAGGGAGGGCGGGGAGCTGTTTTTT.

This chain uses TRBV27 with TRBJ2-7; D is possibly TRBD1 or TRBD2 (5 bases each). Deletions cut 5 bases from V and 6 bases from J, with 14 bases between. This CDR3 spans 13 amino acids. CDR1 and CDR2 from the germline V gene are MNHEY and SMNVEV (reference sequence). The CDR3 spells CASSHTPRGEQYF. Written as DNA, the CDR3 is TGTGCCAGCAGTCATACACCGAGGGGCGAGCAGTACTTC.

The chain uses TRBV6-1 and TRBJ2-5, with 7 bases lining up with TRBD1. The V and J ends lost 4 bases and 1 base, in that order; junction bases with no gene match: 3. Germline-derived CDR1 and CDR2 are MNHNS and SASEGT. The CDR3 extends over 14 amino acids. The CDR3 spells CASSVHRGQETQYF. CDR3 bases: TGTGCCAGCAGTGTTCACAGGGGCCAAGAGACCCAGTACTTC.

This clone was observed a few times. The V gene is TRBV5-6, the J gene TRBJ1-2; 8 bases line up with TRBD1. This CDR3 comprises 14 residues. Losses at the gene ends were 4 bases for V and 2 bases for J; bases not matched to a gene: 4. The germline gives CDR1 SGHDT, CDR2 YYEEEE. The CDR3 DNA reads TGTGCCAGCAGCCCGGGGACAGGAAACTATGGCTACACCTTC. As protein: CASSPGTGNYGYTF.

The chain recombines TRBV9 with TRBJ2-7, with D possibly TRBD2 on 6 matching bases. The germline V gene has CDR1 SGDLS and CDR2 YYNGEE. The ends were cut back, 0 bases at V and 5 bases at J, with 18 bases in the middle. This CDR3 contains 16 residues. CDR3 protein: CASSVEGNGGEDEQYF. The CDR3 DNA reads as TGTGCCAGCAGCGTAGAGGGGAACGGGGGTGAAGACGAGCAGTACTTC.

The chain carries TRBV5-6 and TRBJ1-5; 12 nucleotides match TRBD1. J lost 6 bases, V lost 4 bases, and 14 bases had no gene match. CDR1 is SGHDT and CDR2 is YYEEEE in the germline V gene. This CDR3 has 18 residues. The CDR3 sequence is CASSPGKGTGGKSQPQHF. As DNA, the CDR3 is TGTGCCAGCAGCCCCGGAAAGGGGACAGGGGGCAAAAGTCAGCCCCAGCATTTT.

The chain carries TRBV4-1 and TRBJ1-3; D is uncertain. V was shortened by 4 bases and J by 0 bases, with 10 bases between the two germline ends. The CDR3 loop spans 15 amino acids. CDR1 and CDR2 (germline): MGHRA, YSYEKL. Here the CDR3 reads CASSLYQASGNTIYF. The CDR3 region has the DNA TGCGCCAGCAGCCTCTACCAGGCCTCTGGAAACACCATATATTTT.

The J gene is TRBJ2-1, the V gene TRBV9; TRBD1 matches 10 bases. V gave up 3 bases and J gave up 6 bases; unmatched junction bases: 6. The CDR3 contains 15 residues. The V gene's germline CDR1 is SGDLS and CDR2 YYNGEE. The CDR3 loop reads CASSDDRGLSNEQFF. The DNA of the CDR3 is TGTGCCAGCAGCGACGACAGGGGGCTAAGCAATGAGCAGTTCTTC.

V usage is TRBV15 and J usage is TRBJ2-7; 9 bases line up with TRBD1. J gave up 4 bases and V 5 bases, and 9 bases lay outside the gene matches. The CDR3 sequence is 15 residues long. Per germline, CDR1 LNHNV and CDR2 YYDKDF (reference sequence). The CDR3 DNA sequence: TGTGCCACCAGCTCAAACAGGGGGCTCATTTACGAGCAGTACTTC. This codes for CATSSNRGLIYEQYF.

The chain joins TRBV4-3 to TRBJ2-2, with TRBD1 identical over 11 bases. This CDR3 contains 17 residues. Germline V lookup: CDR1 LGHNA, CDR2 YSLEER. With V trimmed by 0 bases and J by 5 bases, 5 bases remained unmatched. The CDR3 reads CASSQEWTGGGTGELFF. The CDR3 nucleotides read TGCGCCAGCAGCCAAGAGTGGACAGGGGGCGGGACCGGGGAGCTGTTTTTT.

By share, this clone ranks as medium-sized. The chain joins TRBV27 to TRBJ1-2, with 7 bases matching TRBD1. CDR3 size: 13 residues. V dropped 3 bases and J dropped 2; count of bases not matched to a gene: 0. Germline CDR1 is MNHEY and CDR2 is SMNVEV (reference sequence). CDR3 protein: CASSLGQNYGYTF. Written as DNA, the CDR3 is TGTGCCAGCAGTTTGGGACAGAACTATGGCTACACCTTC.

The chain's CDR3 is CSVEDFTEAFF. The CDR3 nucleotides read TGCAGCGTTGAAGACTTCACTGAAGCTTTCTTT. The J gene is TRBJ1-1, the V gene TRBV29-1, with D unresolved. V was trimmed by 0 bases and J by 4 bases, leaving 3 bases between them. The CDR3 covers 11 residues. Germline loops: CDR1 SQVTM, CDR2 ANQGSEA.

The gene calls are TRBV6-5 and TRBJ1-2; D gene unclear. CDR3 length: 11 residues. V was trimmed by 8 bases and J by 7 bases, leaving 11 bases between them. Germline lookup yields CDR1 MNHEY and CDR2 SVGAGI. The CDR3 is CASFRLGGYTF. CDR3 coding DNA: TGTGCCAGCTTCCGGCTTGGTGGCTACACCTTC.

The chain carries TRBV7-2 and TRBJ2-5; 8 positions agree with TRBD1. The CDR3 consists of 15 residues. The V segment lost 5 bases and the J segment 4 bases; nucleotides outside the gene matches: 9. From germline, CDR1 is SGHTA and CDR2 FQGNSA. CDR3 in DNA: TGTGCCAGCAGCCCCCAGGGGGCGGGGATAGAGACCCAGTACTTC. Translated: CASSPQGAGIETQYF.

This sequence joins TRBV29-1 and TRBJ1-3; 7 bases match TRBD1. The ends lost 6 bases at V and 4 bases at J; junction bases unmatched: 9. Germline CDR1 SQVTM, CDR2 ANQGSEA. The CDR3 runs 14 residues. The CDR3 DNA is TGCAGCGTCGCAGGGGGGGGACGAGGAAACACCATATATTTT. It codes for CSVAGGGRGNTIYF.

CDR3 in DNA: TGTGCCAGTAGTATAGTAGGGGGCGCTGGGGGCTACACCTTC. This gives the protein CASSIVGGAGGYTF. V and J are TRBV19 and TRBJ1-2; 7 bases match TRBD1. Trimming removed 1 base from V and 8 bases from J; junction bases left unmatched: 7. The CDR3 spans 14 residues. CDR1 is LNHDA and CDR2 is SQIVND in the germline V gene (reference sequence).

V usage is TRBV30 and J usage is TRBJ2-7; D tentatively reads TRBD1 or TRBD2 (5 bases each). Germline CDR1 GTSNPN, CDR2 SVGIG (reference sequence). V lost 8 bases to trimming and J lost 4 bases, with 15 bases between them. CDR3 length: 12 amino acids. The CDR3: CAAGTEAYEQYF. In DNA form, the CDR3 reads TGTGCCGCCGGGACGGAGGCTTACGAGCAGTACTTC.

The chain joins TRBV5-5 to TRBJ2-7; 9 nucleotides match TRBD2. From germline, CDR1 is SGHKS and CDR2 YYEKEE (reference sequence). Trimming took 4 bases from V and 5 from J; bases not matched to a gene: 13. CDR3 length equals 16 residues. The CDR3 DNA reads TGTGCCAGCAGCCCGCGATGGCGCGGGGGGGACCACGAGCAGTACTTC. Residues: CASSPRWRGGDHEQYF.